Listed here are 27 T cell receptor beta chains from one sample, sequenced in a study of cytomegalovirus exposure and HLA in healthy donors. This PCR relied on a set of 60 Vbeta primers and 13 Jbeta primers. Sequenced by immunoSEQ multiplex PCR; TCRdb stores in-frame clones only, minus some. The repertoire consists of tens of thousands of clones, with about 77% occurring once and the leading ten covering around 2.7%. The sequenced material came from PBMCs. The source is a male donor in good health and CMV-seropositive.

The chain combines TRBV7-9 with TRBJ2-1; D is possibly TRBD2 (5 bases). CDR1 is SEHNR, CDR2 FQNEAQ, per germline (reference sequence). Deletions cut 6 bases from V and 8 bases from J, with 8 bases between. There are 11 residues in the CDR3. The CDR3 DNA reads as TGTGCCAGCAGGCTAGCTGATGAGCAGTTCTTC. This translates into CASRLADEQFF.

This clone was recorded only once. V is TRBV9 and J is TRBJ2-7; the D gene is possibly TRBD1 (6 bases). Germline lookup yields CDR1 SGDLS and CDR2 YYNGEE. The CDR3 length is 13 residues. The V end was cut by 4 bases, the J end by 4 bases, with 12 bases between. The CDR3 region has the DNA TGTGCCAGCAGCCCCCTCACAGGGTACGAGCAGTACTTC. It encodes CASSPLTGYEQYF.

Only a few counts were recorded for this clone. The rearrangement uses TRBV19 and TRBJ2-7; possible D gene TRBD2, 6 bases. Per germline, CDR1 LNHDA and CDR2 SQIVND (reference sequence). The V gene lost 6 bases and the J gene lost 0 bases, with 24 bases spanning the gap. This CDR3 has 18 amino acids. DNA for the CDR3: TGTGCCAGTAGGCCGGGATGGGGGGACCTTACCCCCTCCTACGAGCAGTACTTC. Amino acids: CASRPGWGDLTPSYEQYF.

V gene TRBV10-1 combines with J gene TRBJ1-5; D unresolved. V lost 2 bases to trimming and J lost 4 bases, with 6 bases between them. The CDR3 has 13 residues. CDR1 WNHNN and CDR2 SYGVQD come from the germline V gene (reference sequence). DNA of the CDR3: TGCGCCAGCAGTGAGCAAATTAATCAGCCCCAGCATTTT. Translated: CASSEQINQPQHF.

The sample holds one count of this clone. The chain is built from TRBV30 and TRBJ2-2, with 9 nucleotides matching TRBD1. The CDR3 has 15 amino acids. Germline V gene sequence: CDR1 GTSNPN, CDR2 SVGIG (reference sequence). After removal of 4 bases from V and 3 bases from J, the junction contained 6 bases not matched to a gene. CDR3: CAWNPRDRDTGELFF. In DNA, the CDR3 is TGTGCCTGGAATCCCCGGGACAGGGACACCGGGGAGCTGTTTTTT.

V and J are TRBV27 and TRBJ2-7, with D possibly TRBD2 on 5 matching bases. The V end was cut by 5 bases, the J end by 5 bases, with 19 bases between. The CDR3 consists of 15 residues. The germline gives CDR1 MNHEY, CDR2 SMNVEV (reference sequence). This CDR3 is CASSPWGEVSNEQYF. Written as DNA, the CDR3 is TGTGCCAGCAGTCCCTGGGGAGAGGTATCCAACGAGCAGTACTTC.

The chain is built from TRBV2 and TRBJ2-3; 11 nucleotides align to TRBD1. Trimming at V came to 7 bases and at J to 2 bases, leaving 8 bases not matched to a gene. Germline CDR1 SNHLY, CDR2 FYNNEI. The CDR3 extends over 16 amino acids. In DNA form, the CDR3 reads TGTGCCAGCAACTACCGGACAGGGGGCTTCACAGATACGCAGTATTTT. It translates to CASNYRTGGFTDTQYF.

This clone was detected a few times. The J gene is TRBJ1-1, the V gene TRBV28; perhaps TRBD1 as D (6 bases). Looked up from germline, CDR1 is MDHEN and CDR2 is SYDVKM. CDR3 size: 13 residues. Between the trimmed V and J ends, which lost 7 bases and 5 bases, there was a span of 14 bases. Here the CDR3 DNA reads TGTGCCAGCACCCCACAGGGATCGACTGAAGCTTTCTTT. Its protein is CASTPQGSTEAFF. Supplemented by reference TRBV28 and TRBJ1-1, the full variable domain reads DVKVTQSSRYLVKRTGEKVFLECVQDMDHENMFWYRQDPGLGLRLIYFSYDVKMKEKGDIPEGYSVSREKKERFSLILESASTNQTSMYLCASTPQGSTEAFFGQGTRLTVV.

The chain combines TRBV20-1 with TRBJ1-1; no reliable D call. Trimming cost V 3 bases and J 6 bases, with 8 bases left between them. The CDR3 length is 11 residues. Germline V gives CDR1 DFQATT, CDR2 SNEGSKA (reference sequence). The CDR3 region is CSASQASEAFF. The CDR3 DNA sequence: TGCAGTGCTAGCCAGGCGTCTGAAGCTTTCTTT.

This CDR3 is CASSPGTSGGGAQYF. The CDR3 nucleotides are TGTGCCAGCAGTCCCGGGACTAGCGGTGGTGGGGCCCAGTACTTC. The gene calls are TRBV2 and TRBJ2-5; 11 nucleotides align to TRBD2. The CDR3 length is 15 residues. The V gene's germline CDR1 is SNHLY and CDR2 FYNNEI. With 5 bases clipped from V and 9 bases from J, the junction kept 11 bases outside the gene matches.

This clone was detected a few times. CDR3 residues: CASGAPGTQETQYF. CDR3 DNA sequence: TGCGCCAGCGGGGCCCCGGGCACTCAAGAGACCCAGTACTTC. The chain links TRBV10-2 to TRBJ2-5; TRBD1 might be the D (5 bases). Germline assignment: CDR1 WSHSY and CDR2 SAAADI. Between the trimmed V and J ends, which lost 8 bases and 2 bases, there was a span of 15 bases. This CDR3 is built from 14 residues.

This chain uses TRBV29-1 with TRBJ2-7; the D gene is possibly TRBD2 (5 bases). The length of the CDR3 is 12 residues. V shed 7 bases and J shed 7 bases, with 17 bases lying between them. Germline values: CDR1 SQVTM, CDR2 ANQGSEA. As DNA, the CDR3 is TGCAGCGCTACAGAGGGAGTGGGGGAGCAGTACTTC. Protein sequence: CSATEGVGEQYF.

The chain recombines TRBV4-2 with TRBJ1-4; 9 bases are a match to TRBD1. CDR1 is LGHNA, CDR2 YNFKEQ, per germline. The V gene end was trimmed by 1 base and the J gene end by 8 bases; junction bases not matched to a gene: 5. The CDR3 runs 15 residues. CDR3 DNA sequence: TGTGCCAGCAGCCAAGGAGACAGGGGGTGGGAAAAACTGTTTTTT. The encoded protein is CASSQGDRGWEKLFF.

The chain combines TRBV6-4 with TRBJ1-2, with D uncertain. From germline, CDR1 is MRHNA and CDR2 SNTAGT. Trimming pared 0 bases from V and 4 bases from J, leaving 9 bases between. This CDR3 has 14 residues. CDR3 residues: CASSDSRGLYGYTF. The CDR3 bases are TGTGCCAGCAGTGACTCGAGAGGCCTCTATGGCTACACCTTC.

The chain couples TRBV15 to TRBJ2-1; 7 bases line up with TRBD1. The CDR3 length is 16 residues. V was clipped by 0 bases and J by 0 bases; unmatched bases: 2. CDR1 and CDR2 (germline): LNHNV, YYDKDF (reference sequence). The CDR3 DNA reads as TGTGCCACCAGCAGAGACACAGGGGTCTCCTACAATGAGCAGTTCTTC. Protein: CATSRDTGVSYNEQFF. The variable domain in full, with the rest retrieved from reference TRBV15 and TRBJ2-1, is DAMVIQNPRYQVTQFGKPVTLSCSQTLNHNVMYWYQQKSSQAPKLLFHYYDKDFNNEADTPDNFQSRRPNTSFCFLDIRSPGLGDTAMYLCATSRDTGVSYNEQFFGPGTRLTVL.

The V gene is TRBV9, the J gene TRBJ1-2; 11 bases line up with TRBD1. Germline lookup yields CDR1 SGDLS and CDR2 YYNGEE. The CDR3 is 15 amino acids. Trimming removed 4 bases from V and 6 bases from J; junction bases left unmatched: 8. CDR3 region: CASSYRTGGDDGYTF. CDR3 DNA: TGTGCCAGCAGCTACCGGACAGGGGGCGACGATGGCTACACCTTC.

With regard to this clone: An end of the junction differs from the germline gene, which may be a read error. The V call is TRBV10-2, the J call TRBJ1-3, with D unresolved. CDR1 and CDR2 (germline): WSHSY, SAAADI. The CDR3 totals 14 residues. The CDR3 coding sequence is TGCGCCAGCAGTCGGGGTATGGATGGAAACGCCATATATTTT. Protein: CASSRGMDGNAIYF.

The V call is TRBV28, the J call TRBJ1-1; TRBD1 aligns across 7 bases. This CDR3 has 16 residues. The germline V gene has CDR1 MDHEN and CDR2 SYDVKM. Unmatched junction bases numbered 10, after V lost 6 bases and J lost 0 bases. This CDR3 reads CASSTWGTAMNTEAFF. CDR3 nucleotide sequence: TGTGCCAGCAGCACTTGGGGGACAGCGATGAACACTGAAGCTTTCTTT. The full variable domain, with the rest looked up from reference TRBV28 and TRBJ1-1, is DVKVTQSSRYLVKRTGEKVFLECVQDMDHENMFWYRQDPGLGLRLIYFSYDVKMKEKGDIPEGYSVSREKKERFSLILESASTNQTSMYLCASSTWGTAMNTEAFFGQGTRLTVV.

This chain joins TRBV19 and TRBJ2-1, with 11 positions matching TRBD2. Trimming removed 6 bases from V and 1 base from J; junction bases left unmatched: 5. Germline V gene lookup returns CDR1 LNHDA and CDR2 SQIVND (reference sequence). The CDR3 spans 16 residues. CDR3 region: CASSLTSGGSYNEQFF. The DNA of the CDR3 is TGTGCCAGTAGCCTTACTAGCGGGGGTTCCTACAATGAGCAGTTCTTC.

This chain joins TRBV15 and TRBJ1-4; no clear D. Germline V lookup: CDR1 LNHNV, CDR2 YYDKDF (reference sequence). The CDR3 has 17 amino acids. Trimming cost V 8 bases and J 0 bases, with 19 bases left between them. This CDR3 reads CATSKQSYRTTNEKLFF. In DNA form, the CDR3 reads TGTGCCACCTCTAAGCAATCCTACAGAACAACTAATGAAAAACTGTTTTTT.

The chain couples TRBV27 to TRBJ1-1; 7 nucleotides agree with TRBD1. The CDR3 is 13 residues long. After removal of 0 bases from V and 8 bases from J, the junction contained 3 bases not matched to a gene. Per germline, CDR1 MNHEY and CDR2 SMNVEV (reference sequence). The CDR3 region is CASSLSYRGEAFF. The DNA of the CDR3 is TGTGCCAGCAGTTTATCATACAGGGGCGAAGCTTTCTTT.

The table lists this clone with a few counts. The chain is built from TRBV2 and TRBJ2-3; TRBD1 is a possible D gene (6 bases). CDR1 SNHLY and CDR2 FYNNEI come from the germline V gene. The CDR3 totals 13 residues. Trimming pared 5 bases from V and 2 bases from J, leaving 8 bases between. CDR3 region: CASSTGFTDTQYF. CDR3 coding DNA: TGTGCCAGCAGTACAGGGTTCACAGATACGCAGTATTTT.

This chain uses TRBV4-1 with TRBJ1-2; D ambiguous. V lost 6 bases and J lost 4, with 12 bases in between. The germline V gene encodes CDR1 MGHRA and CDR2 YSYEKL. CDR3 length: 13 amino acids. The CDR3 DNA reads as TGCGCCAGCAGTCCGCCTAGCGTCTATGGCTACACCTTC. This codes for CASSPPSVYGYTF.

The chain's CDR3 is CASSVQGKYEQYF. CDR3 bases: TGTGCCAGCAGCGTACAGGGAAAATACGAGCAGTACTTC. The V gene is TRBV5-4, the J gene TRBJ2-7; D is perhaps TRBD1 (6 bases). V gave up 4 bases and J gave up 4 bases, with 12 bases separating them. Germline CDR1 reads SGHNT; CDR2 reads YYREEE (reference sequence). This CDR3 region has 13 residues.

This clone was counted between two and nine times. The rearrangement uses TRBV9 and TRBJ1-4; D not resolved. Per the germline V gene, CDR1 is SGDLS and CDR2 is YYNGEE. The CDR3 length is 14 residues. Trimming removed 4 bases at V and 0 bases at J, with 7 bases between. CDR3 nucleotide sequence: TGTGCCAGCAGCCCATCAACAACTAATGAAAAACTGTTTTTT. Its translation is CASSPSTTNEKLFF. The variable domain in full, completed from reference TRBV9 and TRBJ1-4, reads DSGVTQTPKHLITATGQRVTLRCSPRSGDLSVYWYQQSLDQGLQFLIQYYNGEERAKGNILERFSAQQFPDLHSELNLSSLELGDSALYFCASSPSTTNEKLFFGSGTQLSVL.

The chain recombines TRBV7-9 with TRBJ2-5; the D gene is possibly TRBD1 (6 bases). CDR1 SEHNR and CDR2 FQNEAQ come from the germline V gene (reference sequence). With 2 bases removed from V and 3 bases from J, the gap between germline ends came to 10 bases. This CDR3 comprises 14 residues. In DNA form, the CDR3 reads TGTGCCAGCAGCTTAACCACAGGGAAAGAGACCCAGTACTTC. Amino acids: CASSLTTGKETQYF.

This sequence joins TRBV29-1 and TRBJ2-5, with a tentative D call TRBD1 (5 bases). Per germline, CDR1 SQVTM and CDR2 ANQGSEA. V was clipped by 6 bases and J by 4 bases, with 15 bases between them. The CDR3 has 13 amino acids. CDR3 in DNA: TGCAGCGTGCCCAGGGCCTCCCGAGAGACCCAGTACTTC. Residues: CSVPRASRETQYF.